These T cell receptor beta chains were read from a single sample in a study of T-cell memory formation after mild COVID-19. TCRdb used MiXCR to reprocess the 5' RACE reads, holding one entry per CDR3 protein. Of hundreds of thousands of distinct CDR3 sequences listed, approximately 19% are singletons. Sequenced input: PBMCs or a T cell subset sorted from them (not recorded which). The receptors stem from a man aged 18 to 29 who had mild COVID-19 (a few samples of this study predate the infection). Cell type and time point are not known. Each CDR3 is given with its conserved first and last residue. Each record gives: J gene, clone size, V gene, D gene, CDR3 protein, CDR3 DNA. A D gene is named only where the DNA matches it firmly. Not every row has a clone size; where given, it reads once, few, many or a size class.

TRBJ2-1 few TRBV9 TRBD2 CASSVGNGGSGNEQFF TGTGCCAGCAGCGTAGGAAACGGGGGGAGCGGGAATGAGCAGTTCTTC
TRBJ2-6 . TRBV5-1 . CASSTATGVGANVLTF TGCGCCAGCAGCACCGCGACAGGAGTTGGGGCCAACGTCCTGACTTTC
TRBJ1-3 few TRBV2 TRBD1 CASRGGTGPGNTIYF TGTGCCAGCAGAGGGGGGACAGGACCTGGAAACACCATATATTTT
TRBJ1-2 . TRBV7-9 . CASSLWDRPNYGYTF TGTGCCAGCAGCCTTTGGGACCGACCGAACTATGGCTACACCTTC
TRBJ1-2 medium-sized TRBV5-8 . CASSLYAGPGYTF TGTGCCAGCAGCTTGTACGCAGGGCCAGGCTACACCTTC
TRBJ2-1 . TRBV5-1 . CASSLSQGRDEQFF TGCGCCAGCAGCTTGAGTCAGGGTAGGGATGAGCAGTTCTTC
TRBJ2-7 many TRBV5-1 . CASSRTASSYEQYF TGCGCCAGCAGTCGGACAGCGAGCTCCTACGAGCAGTACTTC
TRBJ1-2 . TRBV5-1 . CASRDTSNYGYTF TGCGCCAGCAGGGACACCTCTAACTATGGCTACACCTTC
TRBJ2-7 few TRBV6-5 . CASSYSRPGYEQYF TGTGCCAGCAGTTACTCACGGCCAGGCTACGAGCAGTACTTC
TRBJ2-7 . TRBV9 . CASSVGQDYEQYF TGTGCCAGCAGCGTAGGGCAGGACTACGAGCAGTACTTC
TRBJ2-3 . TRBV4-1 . CASSQALGALMGTDTQYF TGCGCCAGCAGCCAAGCCCTCGGGGCCCTCATGGGCACAGATACGCAGTATTTT
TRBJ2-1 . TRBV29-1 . CSVAKPTSSYNEQFF TGCAGCGTTGCAAAGCCCACCAGCTCCTACAATGAGCAGTTCTTC
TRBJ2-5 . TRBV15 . CATSVGGGSGTQYF TGTGCCACCAGCGTGGGGGGGGGCAGCGGGACCCAGTACTTC
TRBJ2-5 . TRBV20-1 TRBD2 CSAFVSGGDQETQYF TGCAGTGCCTTCGTTAGCGGGGGTGACCAAGAGACCCAGTACTTC
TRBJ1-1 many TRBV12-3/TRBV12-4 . CASSFTENTEAFF TGTGCCAGCAGTTTTACCGAGAACACTGAAGCTTTCTTT
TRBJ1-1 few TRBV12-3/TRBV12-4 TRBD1 CASSQRQGDRGTEAFF TGTGCCAGCAGTCAAAGACAGGGGGATCGGGGCACTGAAGCTTTCTTT
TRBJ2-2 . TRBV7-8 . CASSYEDSRTGELFF TGTGCCAGCAGCTACGAGGACAGCCGCACCGGGGAGCTGTTTTTT
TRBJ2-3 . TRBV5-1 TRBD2 CASSLWASGGSTDTQYF TGCGCCAGCAGCTTGTGGGCTAGCGGGGGAAGCACAGATACGCAGTATTTT
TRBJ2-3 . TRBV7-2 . CASSLAAIDTQYF TGTGCCAGCAGCTTAGCGGCTATAGATACGCAGTATTTT
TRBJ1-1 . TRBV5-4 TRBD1 CASSGGQVRGEAFF TGTGCCAGCAGCGGGGGACAGGTTAGGGGTGAAGCTTTCTTT
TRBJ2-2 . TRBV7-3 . CASSLNADTGELFF TGTGCCAGCAGCTTAAACGCTGACACCGGGGAGCTGTTTTTT
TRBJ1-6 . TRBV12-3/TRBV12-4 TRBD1 CASSYGTGGIFSPLHF TGTGCCAGCAGTTACGGGACAGGGGGAATCTTTTCACCCCTCCACTTT
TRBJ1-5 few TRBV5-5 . CASSLLLRRDQPQHF TGTGCCAGCAGCTTGCTCCTCCGACGGGATCAGCCCCAGCATTTT